These 8 T cell receptor beta chains came from one sample sequenced in a study of cytomegalovirus exposure and HLA in healthy donors. Using immunoSEQ multiplex PCR, the repertoire was profiled, and TCRdb retains in-frame clones only, with some absent. The sample shows roughly 56,000 clones, about 94% of them seen only once. Material: PBMCs. The receptors were gathered from a man aged 18-30 years in good health and CMV-seronegative.

The chain links TRBV19 to TRBJ1-5, with 7 bases matching TRBD1. Germline V CDR1 and CDR2: LNHDA, SQIVND (reference sequence). The CDR3 has 16 amino acids. V shed 6 bases, J shed 3 bases, and the junction held 11 bases outside the gene matches. DNA of the CDR3: TGTGCCAGTAGCCTCCAGGGGGACACCTTCAATCAGCCCCAGCATTTT. Translated: CASSLQGDTFNQPQHF.

The genes are TRBV5-1 and TRBJ2-7; weak D call: TRBD1 (5 bases). Germline V gene data show CDR1 as SGHRS and CDR2 as YFSETQ. The CDR3 totals 14 residues. V was cut by 4 bases and J by 2 bases, with 13 bases left in between. CDR3 protein: CASSVATGTYEQYF. The CDR3 DNA follows: TGCGCCAGCAGCGTGGCCACAGGAACCTACGAGCAGTACTTC.

The J gene is TRBJ1-3, the V gene TRBV5-6, with D perhaps TRBD1 (6 bases). This CDR3 is 14 amino acids long. Germline values: CDR1 SGHDT, CDR2 YYEEEE. V lost 0 bases, J lost 7 bases, and 11 bases lay in between. For the CDR3, the DNA is TGTGCCAGCAGCTTGGACAGGGTCTGGAACACCATATATTTT. Translated, it gives CASSLDRVWNTIYF. Looking up the rest from reference TRBV5-6 and TRBJ1-3 gives the full variable domain: DAGVTQSPTHLIKTRGQQVTLRCSPKSGHDTVSWYQQALGQGPQFIFQYYEEEERQRGNFPDRFSGHQFPNYSSELNVNALLLGDSALYLCASSLDRVWNTIYFGEGSWLTVV.

This chain joins TRBV6-6 and TRBJ1-1, with a tentative D call TRBD1 (6 bases). Per the germline V gene, CDR1 is MNHNY and CDR2 is SVGAGI (reference sequence). The CDR3 has 13 residues. V was pared by 5 bases and J by 3 bases, with 10 bases between. CDR3 DNA sequence: TGTGCCAGCAGTCGAACAGGGTACACTGAAGCTTTCTTT. It specifies CASSRTGYTEAFF.

The chain carries TRBV14 and TRBJ2-7; 7 positions agree with TRBD2. The J segment lost 2 bases and the V segment lost 4 bases, leaving 5 bases of the junction unmatched. Germline V gene sequence: CDR1 SGHDN, CDR2 FVKESK. CDR3 size: 14 residues. CDR3 sequence (DNA): TGTGCCAGCAGCCTCGAGGCGGGAGCCTACGAGCAGTACTTC. It is translated as CASSLEAGAYEQYF. The variable domain in full, with the rest retrieved from reference TRBV14 and TRBJ2-7, is EAGVTQFPSHSVIEKGQTVTLRCDPISGHDNLYWYRRVMGKEIKFLLHFVKESKQDESGMPNNRFLAERTGGTYSTLKVQPAELEDSGVYFCASSLEAGAYEQYFGPGTRLTVT.

V usage is TRBV18 and J usage is TRBJ2-7; 8 bases are a match to TRBD2. This CDR3 comprises 15 residues. Germline assignment: CDR1 KGHSH and CDR2 LQKENI. Germline trimming cut 0 bases from V and 2 bases from J; bases unmatched to any gene: 3. The CDR3, as DNA: TGTGCCAGCTCACCACCAGGCGGGAGGACCTACGAGCAGTACTTC. It translates to CASSPPGGRTYEQYF. The complete variable domain, with remaining parts taken from reference TRBV18 and TRBJ2-7, reads NAGVMQNPRHLVRRRGQEARLRCSPMKGHSHVYWYRQLPEEGLKFMVYLQKENIIDESGMPKERFSAEFPKEGPSILRIQQVVRGDSAAYFCASSPPGGRTYEQYFGPGTRLTVT.

The chain is built from TRBV12-5 and TRBJ2-1, with 9 bases aligning to TRBD2. CDR1 is LGHNT, CDR2 FRNRAP, per germline. This CDR3 region has 15 residues. V shed 2 bases, J shed 9 bases, and the junction held 8 bases outside the gene matches. DNA for the CDR3: TGTGCTAGTGGTTTGATGGTAGCGGGAGATAGTGAGCAGTTCTTC. The encoded protein is CASGLMVAGDSEQFF.

The chain recombines TRBV19 with TRBJ1-2; no firm D call. V was pared by 3 bases and J by 4 bases, with 15 bases between. This CDR3 contains 15 residues. Germline CDR1 is LNHDA and CDR2 is SQIVND (reference sequence). CDR3 sequence (DNA): TGTGCCAGTAGTATTAGCAGCGGAGGGCCCTATGGCTACACCTTC. Its translation: CASSISSGGPYGYTF.